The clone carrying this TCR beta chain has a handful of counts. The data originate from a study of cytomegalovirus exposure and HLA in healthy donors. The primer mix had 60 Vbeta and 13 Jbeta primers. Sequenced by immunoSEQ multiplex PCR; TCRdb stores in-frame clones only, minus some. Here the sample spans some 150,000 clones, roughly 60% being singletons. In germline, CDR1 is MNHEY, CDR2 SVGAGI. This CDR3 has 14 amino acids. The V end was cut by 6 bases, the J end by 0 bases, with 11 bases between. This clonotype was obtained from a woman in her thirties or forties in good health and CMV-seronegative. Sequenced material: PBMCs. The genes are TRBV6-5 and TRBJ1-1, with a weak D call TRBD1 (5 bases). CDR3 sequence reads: CASSEDRLNTEAFF. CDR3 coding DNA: TGTGCCAGCAGCGAAGACAGATTGAACACTGAAGCTTTCTTT.